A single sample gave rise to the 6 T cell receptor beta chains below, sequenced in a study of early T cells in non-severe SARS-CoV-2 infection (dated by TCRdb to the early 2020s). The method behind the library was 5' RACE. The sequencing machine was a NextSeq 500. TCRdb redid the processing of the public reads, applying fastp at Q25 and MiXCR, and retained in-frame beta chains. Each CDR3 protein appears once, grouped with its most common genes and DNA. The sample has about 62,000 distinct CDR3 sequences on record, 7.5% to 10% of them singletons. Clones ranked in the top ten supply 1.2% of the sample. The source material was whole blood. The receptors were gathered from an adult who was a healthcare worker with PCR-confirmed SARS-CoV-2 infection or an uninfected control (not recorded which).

The CDR3 is CASSPTDSYNEKLFF. Written as DNA, the CDR3 is TGTGCCAGCTCACCCACAGACAGCTATAATGAAAAACTGTTTTTT. The rearrangement links TRBV18 to TRBJ1-4; D may be TRBD1 (5 bases). Germline V gene sequence: CDR1 KGHSH, CDR2 LQKENI. The CDR3 totals 15 residues. Trimming left V 3 bases short and J 4 bases short, with 12 bases between. Together with reference TRBV18 and TRBJ1-4, the CDR3 gives the full variable domain: NAGVMQNPRHLVRRRGQEARLRCSPMKGHSHVYWYRQLPEEGLKFMVYLQKENIIDESGMPKERFSAEFPKEGPSILRIQQVVRGDSAAYFCASSPTDSYNEKLFFGSGTQLSVL.

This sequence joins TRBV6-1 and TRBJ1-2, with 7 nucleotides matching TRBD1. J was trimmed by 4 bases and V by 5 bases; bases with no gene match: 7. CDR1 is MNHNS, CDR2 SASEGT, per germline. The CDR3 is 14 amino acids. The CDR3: CASSLTGQVYGYTF. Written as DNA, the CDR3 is TGTGCCAGCAGTCTAACAGGACAGGTCTATGGCTACACCTTC.

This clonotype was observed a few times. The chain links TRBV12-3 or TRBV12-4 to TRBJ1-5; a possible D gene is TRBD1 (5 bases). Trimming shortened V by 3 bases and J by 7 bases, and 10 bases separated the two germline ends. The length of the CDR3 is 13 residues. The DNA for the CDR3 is TGTGCCAGCAGTTTCCGGGGGATCCAGCCCCAGCATTTT. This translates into CASSFRGIQPQHF.

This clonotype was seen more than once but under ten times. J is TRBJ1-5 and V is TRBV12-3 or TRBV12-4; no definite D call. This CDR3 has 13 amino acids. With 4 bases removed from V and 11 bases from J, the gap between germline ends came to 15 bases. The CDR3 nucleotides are TGTGCCAGCAGTTCCTTTGGGGTCTCATCCCAGCATTTT. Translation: CASSSFGVSSQHF.

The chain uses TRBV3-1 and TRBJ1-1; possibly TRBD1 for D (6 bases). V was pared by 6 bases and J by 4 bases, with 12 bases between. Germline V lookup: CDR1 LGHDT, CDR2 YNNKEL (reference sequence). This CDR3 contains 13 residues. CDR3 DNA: TGTGCCAGCAGTCATCCACAGGGCACTGAAGCTTTCTTT. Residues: CASSHPQGTEAFF.

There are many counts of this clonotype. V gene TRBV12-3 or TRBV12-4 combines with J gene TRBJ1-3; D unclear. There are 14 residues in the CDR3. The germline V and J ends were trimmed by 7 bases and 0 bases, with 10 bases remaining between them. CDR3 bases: TGTGCCAGCATCCCCTCGAGCTCTGGAAACACCATATATTTT. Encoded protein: CASIPSSSGNTIYF.